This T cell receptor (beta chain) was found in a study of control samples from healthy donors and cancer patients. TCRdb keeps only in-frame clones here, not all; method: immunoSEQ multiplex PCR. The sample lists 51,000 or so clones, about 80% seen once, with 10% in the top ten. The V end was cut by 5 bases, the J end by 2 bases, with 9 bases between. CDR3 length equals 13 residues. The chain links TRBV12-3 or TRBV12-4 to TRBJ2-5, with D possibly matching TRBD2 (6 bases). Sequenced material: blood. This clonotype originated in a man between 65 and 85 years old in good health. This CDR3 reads CASSRGIQETQYF. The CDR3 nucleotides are TGTGCCAGCAGTCGGGGGATTCAAGAGACCCAGTACTTC.